This T cell receptor beta chain derives from a study of response to subunit inactivated influenza vaccine. This clonotype was observed a handful of times. Antigen unknown. In TCRdb, the RT-PCR reads were re-called with MiXCR into one record per CDR3 protein. Of about 700,000 distinct CDR3 sequences listed, approximately 15% were seen once; the top ten hold around 6.5%. Overall study results and limits: The study's authors posited that every seasonal influenza vaccination enlists few new T cells.

The source was PBMCs from blood, collected around 14 days before vaccination. The clonotype originates from a man in his fifties or sixties who received an inactivated influenza vaccine.

As DNA, the CDR3 is TGTGCCAGCAGCTTAGGATTGGGTTTCCAAGAGACCCAGTACTTC. Its translation is CASSLGLGFQETQYF. The genes are TRBV11-2 and TRBJ2-5; no clear D. Between the trimmed V and J ends, which lost 1 base and 1 base, there was a span of 10 bases. Per germline, CDR1 SGHAT and CDR2 FQNNGV. The CDR3 contains 15 residues.